The rows below give T cell receptor beta chains drawn from one sample of a study of T cell changes during pregnancy in multiple sclerosis. TCRdb's table, derived via immunoSEQ multiplex PCR, lists solely in-frame clones and lacks some. The table has about 51,000 clones, 94% seen once. The sequenced sample was CD4+ T cells from peripheral blood mononuclear cells, obtained in the second trimester of pregnancy. Receptor source: a female donor with multiple sclerosis, enrolled in a pregnancy study. Both conserved end residues are part of each CDR3. D genes are given only for firm matches.

D gene | V gene | CDR3 protein
NA | TRBV19 | CASSIGGMETQYF
TRBD1 | TRBV19 | CASSKHQGGPEAFF
TRBD1 | TRBV7-2 | CASTQGTGSTDTQYF
NA | TRBV25-1 | CASSGLGRYNSPLHF
TRBD2 | TRBV27 | CASSLGSGGSNSYNEQFF
TRBD1 | TRBV4-3 | CASSQARGRTEAFF
TRBD2 | TRBV10-3 | CAISGEASGYTSTDTQYF
NA | TRBV19 | CASRGAYDRPYEQYF
NA | TRBV4-2 | CASSQDPRTQGNEKLFF
TRBD1 | TRBV19 | CASSTRTGASTGELFF
NA | TRBV5-4 | CASSLIAGDTGELFF
TRBD2 | TRBV5-6 | CASSYEGTSGGGNEQFF
TRBD1 | TRBV5-1 | CASSKDRLGTQYF
NA | TRBV5-6 | CASSLAGPAEAFF
TRBD2 | TRBV14 | CASSRTSGGSYNEQFF
NA | TRBV6-5 | CASTRLGGQDTQYF
NA | TRBV29-1 | CSVANNEQFF
TRBD2 | TRBV27 | CASSFSGLDGTGELFF
TRBD2 | TRBV11-2 | CASSLRGVGANVLTF
TRBD2 | TRBV5-5 | CASSLRGGTLQETQYF
NA | TRBV21-1 | CASSKSPGQNLYEQYF
NA | TRBV5-1 | CASSLAGPGAEAFF
TRBD2 | TRBV10-3 | CAISEGVSGGYYEQYF
NA | TRBV9 | CASSVYAAGPYEQYF
NA | TRBV7-2 | CASSLIQGVYGYTF
NA | TRBV7-7 | CASSLATGDSETQYF
NA | TRBV27 | CASSTQKPQDMNTEAFF
NA | TRBV5-4 | CASSHEGGNQPQHF
TRBD1 | TRBV5-6 | CASSLAGQGYEQYF
NA | TRBV29-1 | CSAPGGVGGYTF
TRBD1 | TRBV7-2 | CASSPRQGMNTEAFF
NA | TRBV20-1 | CSARAGGAFF
TRBD1 | TRBV5-4 | CASSLEGQALPLHF
TRBD1 | TRBV11-1 | CASSLRRQGFTDTQYF
NA | TRBV7-3 | CASSLSTGVYEQYF
NA | TRBV27 | CASSLQGRASGELFF
NA | TRBV7-2 | CASSLASSGRSSTDTQYF
TRBD2 | TRBV9 | CASSAGLRQETQYF
TRBD2 | TRBV29-1 | CSVEIVAGNTGELFF
NA | TRBV7-8 | CASSFLTLGDTEAFF
NA | TRBV4-3 | CASSQGGTGNTEAFF
TRBD2 | TRBV5-4 | CASSSPREGRGETQYF
TRBD1 | TRBV7-9 | CASSSLQGMNYGYTF
NA | TRBV7-3 | CASSADSNSPLHF
TRBD2 | TRBV7-2 | CASSPGGAGTGELFF
TRBD1 | TRBV7-2 | CASSVTGTAFYGYTF
NA | TRBV5-1 | CASGLQGLNTEAFF